Below, one TCR beta chain is given with its context. The antigen it recognizes is unknown. Per-base quality was not reported, and no clone a single base away is much larger than it. The immunoSEQ Assay, a bias-controlled multiplex PCR, was used to amplify TCRbeta CDR3 regions from genomic DNA. As for how the authors treated the data: The number of nucleated cells in each sample was estimated from the amplification of reference gene primers within the assay. To quantify the absolute abundance of each unique TCRbeta CDR3 rearrangement, sequence reads were collapsed and filtered. For each sample, productive Simpson clonality was calculated as the square root of Simpson's diversity index over productive rearrangements. TCRdb obtained this table from immuneACCESS and retained in-frame rearrangements with V and J assigned. These tables miss some clones; where compared with another copy, unresolved V genes account for less than half of the shortfall, and the remainder is unexplained. V and J calls plus clone size are reproduced from that table; the DNA served to infer D and trimming. In this sample the table shows some 87,000 clones, around 92% of which occur a single time. The ten most abundant clones make up approximately 6% of the sample.

These data originate in a study of blood T cell repertoires in COVID-19 (dated by TCRdb to 2020 to 2022). About the study as a whole: Samples covering the acute and convalescent phases of COVID-19 were provided by collaborators in the United States, Italy and Spain. The sample metadata nearly always contained a de-identified subject ID, COVID-19 status, age in years and sex. The repertoires were made available in a free public database intended to serve as a resource for research on the immune response to SARS-CoV-2. Subjects who had been exposed to COVID-19, were actively infected with it, or had recovered from it provided the deeply sampled blood TCRbeta repertoires that made up the dataset. Where available, HLA class I and class II types were taken from metadata supplied by the sample provider and were not determined by assay-based typing. The material from the prospective study consisted of cDNA or gDNA derived from T cells, B-cell-depleted T cells, or PBMCs. Samples came from the ongoing ImmuneRACE study (first 160 participants) plus 1,254 subjects from 6 global collaborators. What the study reported, not specific to this receptor: Clinical and demographic metadata were provided uncurated, with the amount varying by source and participant.

According to the germline V gene (reference sequence), CDR1 reads PRHDT and CDR2 reads FYEKMQ. The CDR3 spans 15 residues, from the cysteine through the phenylalanine. Only CDR3 DNA remains: 45 bases, in frame from the first base. Relative to germline, V is missing 1 base and J is missing 3 bases, with 4 bases of the junction outside any gene match. Each collaborating institution followed its own protocols to collect whole blood in K2EDTA tubes. For TCRbeta analysis, collaborators shipped samples in one of three forms: frozen whole blood, isolated PBMCs, or DNA extracted from either of those sample types.

Rearrangement joined TRBV13 to TRBJ2-5; TRBD1 fits 8 bases in the junction. This TCR came from a woman in her sixties or seventies with active COVID-19. Sequenced input: peripheral blood. The bases read TGTGCCAGCAGCTTAGTCAGGGGGCCTGAAGAGACCCAGTACTTC. This codes for CASSLVRGPEETQYF.